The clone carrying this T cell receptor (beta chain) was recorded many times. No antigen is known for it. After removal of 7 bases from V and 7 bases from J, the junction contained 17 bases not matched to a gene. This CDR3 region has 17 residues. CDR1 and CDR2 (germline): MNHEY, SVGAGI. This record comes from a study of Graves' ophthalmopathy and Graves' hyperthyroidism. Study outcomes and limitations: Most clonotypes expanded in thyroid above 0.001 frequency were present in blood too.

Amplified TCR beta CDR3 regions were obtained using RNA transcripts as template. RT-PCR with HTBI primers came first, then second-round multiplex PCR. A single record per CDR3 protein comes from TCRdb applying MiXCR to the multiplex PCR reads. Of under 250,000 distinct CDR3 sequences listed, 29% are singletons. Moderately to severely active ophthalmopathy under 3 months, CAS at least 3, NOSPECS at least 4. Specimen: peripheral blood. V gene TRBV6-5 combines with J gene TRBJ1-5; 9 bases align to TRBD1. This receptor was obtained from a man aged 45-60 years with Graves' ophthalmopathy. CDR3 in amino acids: CASNRLPPGQGGQPQHF. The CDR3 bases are TGTGCCAGCAACCGCCTTCCACCGGGACAGGGTGGGCAGCCCCAGCATTTT.